Sequencing of this T cell receptor beta chain was carried out in a study of spatial heterogeneity in lung cancer. Study as a whole: Mean representation of each unique TCR and UMI combination in the raw reads exceeded ten occurrences.

The J segment lost 5 bases and the V segment lost 6 bases, leaving 8 bases of the junction unmatched. From germline, CDR1 is MNHEY and CDR2 SVGEGT. The CDR3 has 16 amino acids. This clonotype came up many times. The antigen is not known. Single TCR cDNA molecules each had their own unique molecular identifier. TCRdb re-called the 5' RACE reads with MiXCR, one entry per CDR3 protein. The sample holds 40,000 or so distinct CDR3 sequences, about 5% seen once. Overall study results and limits: Relative to follow-up, resection was when ubiquitous expanded tumor TCRs appeared more in blood.

Stated time point: sample taken at primary tumor resection. Whole RNA obtained from tumor, nontumor lung or frozen PBMC underwent sequencing without sorting. The sequencing used PBMCs, collected at surgery. The receptor was isolated from a female donor with early-stage non-small cell lung cancer. This sequence joins TRBV6-2 or TRBV6-3 and TRBJ2-2, with 11 bases lining up with TRBD2. In nucleotides, the CDR3 is TGTGCCAGCAGGCTAGACGGGACTAGCGGTACCGGGGAGCTGTTTTTT. As protein: CASRLDGTSGTGELFF.